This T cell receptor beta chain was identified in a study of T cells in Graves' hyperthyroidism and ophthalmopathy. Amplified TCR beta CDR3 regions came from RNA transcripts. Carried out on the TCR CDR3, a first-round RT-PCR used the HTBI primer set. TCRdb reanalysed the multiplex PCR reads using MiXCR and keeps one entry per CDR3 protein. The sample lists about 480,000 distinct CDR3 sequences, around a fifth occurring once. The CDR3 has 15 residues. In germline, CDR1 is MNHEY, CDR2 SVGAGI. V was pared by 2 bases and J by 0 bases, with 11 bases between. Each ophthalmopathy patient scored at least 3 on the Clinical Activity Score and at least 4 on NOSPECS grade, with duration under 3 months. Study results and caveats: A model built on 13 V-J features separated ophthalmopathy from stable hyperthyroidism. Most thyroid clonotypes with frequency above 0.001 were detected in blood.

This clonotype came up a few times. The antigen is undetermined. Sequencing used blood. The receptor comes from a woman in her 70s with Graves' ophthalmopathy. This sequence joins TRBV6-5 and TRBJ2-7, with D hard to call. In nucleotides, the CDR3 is TGTGCCAGCAGTTACGACGTCCGAGGCTCCTACGAGCAGTACTTC. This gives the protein CASSYDVRGSYEQYF.